This TCR beta chain is from a study of T cell responses to AZD1222 COVID-19 vaccine. General study findings and limits: None of the repertoires were sampled until the peak T cell response had passed. White British people made up most donors, females outnumbered males, and clonal diversity was possibly underestimated. Spike-specific TCR breadth and depth were elevated following two AZD1222 doses.

Germline loops: CDR1 LGHDT, CDR2 YNNKEL (reference sequence). This CDR3 comprises 18 residues. The ends were cut back, 2 bases at V and 8 bases at J, with 27 bases in the middle. Generated by immunoSEQ multiplex PCR, the TCRdb table keeps only in-frame clones and is missing some. Of just over 90,000 clones detected, 75% to 90% appear once; the ten largest clones hold less than 3%. About this clone: The antigen is not known.

Analyses pooled second doses at about 4 or about 12 weeks. The V call is TRBV3-1 (or the pseudogene TRBV3-2), the J call TRBJ1-1; D unresolved. This sequence was found in an adult who received the AZD1222 COVID-19 vaccine. The sequenced sample was peripheral blood, obtained 28 days after the second AZD1222 dose. CDR3 DNA: TGTGCCAGCAGCCAATTAATTGGCACTAACAGTTTTAAGCCCGAAGCTTTCTTT. It translates to CASSQLIGTNSFKPEAFF.